These 6 T cell receptor beta chains share one sample of origin, sequenced in a study of beta chain features in type 1 diabetes. Every isolated RNA sample was fully reverse transcribed, so sequencing captured expressed TCRB transcripts. This table comes from immunoSEQ multiplex PCR, and its TCRdb copy is limited to in-frame clones, with some not included. Here the sample spans under 450,000 clones, about 15% being singletons. Sequencing was performed on naive CD4+ T cells from blood. The origin of the receptors is a man under 40 in good health.

This clone has just a few counts. This chain links TRBV7-2 with TRBJ2-4, with TRBD2 identical over 9 bases. With V trimmed by 4 bases and J by 2 bases, 9 bases remained unmatched. This CDR3 is 17 amino acids long. Germline V gives CDR1 SGHTA, CDR2 FQGNSA. Here the CDR3 reads CASSYYTGTSTKNIQYF. The CDR3 DNA is TGTGCCAGCAGCTACTACACCGGGACTAGCACCAAAAACATTCAGTACTTC. Full variable domain (missing parts from reference TRBV7-2 and TRBJ2-4): GAGVSQSPSNKVTEKGKDVELRCDPISGHTALYWYRQSLGQGLEFLIYFQGNSAPDKSGLPSDRFSAERTGGSVSTLTIQRTQQEDSAVYLCASSYYTGTSTKNIQYFGAGTRLSVL.

This chain links TRBV15 with TRBJ1-5; 7 nucleotides line up with TRBD1. The CDR3 covers 14 residues. Germline V gives CDR1 LNHNV, CDR2 YYDKDF (reference sequence). With 3 bases clipped from V and 4 bases from J, the junction kept 3 bases outside the gene matches. This CDR3 is CATSSTGVNQPQHF. CDR3 nucleotide sequence: TGTGCCACCAGCAGCACAGGGGTTAATCAGCCCCAGCATTTT.

The V and J genes are TRBV9 and TRBJ2-3, with D unresolved. The CDR3 sequence is 14 residues long. Trimming took off 0 bases at V and 2 bases at J, with 7 bases between the two ends. The germline gives CDR1 SGDLS, CDR2 YYNGEE. In nucleotides, the CDR3 is TGTGCCAGCAGCGTAGACAGCAACACAGATACGCAGTATTTT. Translated, it gives CASSVDSNTDTQYF.

This clone came up a few times. CDR3 DNA: TGCGCCAGCAGCCAATCGCCGAAGGGACCGGAGAATGAAAAACTGTTTTTT. Translating it yields CASSQSPKGPENEKLFF. This chain joins TRBV4-3 and TRBJ1-4; maybe TRBD1 (5 bases). With 2 bases removed from V and 5 bases from J, the gap between germline ends came to 18 bases. Germline CDR1 is LGHNA and CDR2 is YSLEER. The CDR3 sequence is 17 residues long.

This chain links TRBV18 with TRBJ2-3; D gene uncertain. Trimming removed 1 base from V and 0 bases from J, with 8 bases in between. Germline V gene sequence: CDR1 KGHSH, CDR2 LQKENI. CDR3 length: 15 residues. The CDR3 is CASSPRGASTDTQYF. In DNA, the CDR3 is TGTGCCAGCTCACCACGGGGTGCTAGCACAGATACGCAGTATTTT.

The rearrangement joins TRBV23-1 to TRBJ1-2; D is uncertain. TRBV23-1 is marked as an open reading frame, function uncertain. CDR3 length: 12 amino acids. The V gene lost 6 bases and the J gene lost 10 bases, with 15 bases spanning the gap. The DNA of the CDR3 is TGCGCCAGCAGCGGACTGCCGGGCTCCTACACCTTC. Translation: CASSGLPGSYTF.